These 22 T cell receptor beta chains share one sample of origin, sequenced in a study of T cell changes during pregnancy in multiple sclerosis. TCRdb's table, derived via immunoSEQ multiplex PCR, lists solely in-frame clones and lacks some. The data show approximately 100,000 clones, with 91% seen just once and around 3.2% held by the top ten. This material consisted of peripheral blood, taken in the second trimester of pregnancy. The receptors were gathered from a female donor with multiple sclerosis, enrolled in a pregnancy study.

The chain links TRBV5-8 to TRBJ2-1, with unresolved D. This CDR3 comprises 15 residues. The ends were cut back, 0 bases at V and 4 bases at J, with 11 bases in the middle. The V gene's germline CDR1 is SGHTS and CDR2 YDEGEE. The CDR3 DNA is TGTGCCAGCAGCTTGGTGTCGTCGAGATACAATGAGCAGTTCTTC. It is translated as CASSLVSSRYNEQFF.

The V gene is TRBV5-4, the J gene TRBJ2-7; TRBD1 might be the D (7 bases). Germline V gene lookup returns CDR1 SGHNT and CDR2 YYREEE (reference sequence). The CDR3 consists of 13 residues. V was pared by 5 bases and J by 2 bases, with 11 bases between. The CDR3 loop reads CASRAGQTYEQYF. The CDR3 DNA follows: TGTGCCAGCAGGGCGGGACAGACCTACGAGCAGTACTTC.

V gene TRBV28 combines with J gene TRBJ1-1, with D hard to call. The CDR3 consists of 11 residues. Germline CDR1 reads MDHEN; CDR2 reads SYDVKM. The V and J ends lost 7 bases and 4 bases respectively, with 7 bases between them. The CDR3 region has the DNA TGTGCCAGCATCCAGGTCACTGAAGCTTTCTTT. Its protein is CASIQVTEAFF.

The genes are TRBV16 and TRBJ1-4, with a tentative D call TRBD1 (5 bases). Trimming removed 0 bases at V and 8 bases at J, with 10 bases between. Germline lookup yields CDR1 KGHSY and CDR2 FQNENV. CDR3 length: 14 residues. CDR3 amino acids: CASSQSRVGEKLFF. The CDR3 DNA reads TGTGCCAGCAGCCAATCCAGGGTTGGCGAAAAACTGTTTTTT. Full variable domain (missing parts from reference TRBV16 and TRBJ1-4): GEEVAQTPKHLVRGEGQKAKLYCAPIKGHSYVFWYQQVLKNEFKFLISFQNENVFDETGMPKERFSAKCLPNSPCSLEIQATKLEDSAVYFCASSQSRVGEKLFFGSGTQLSVL.

This chain joins TRBV5-4 and TRBJ1-3, with D unclear. Germline V gene lookup returns CDR1 SGHNT and CDR2 YYREEE (reference sequence). The CDR3 extends over 13 amino acids. With 1 base removed from V and 4 bases from J, the gap between germline ends came to 6 bases. The CDR3 sequence is CASSLSRGNTIYF. CDR3 nucleotides: TGTGCCAGCAGCTTGTCCAGGGGAAACACCATATATTTT. The whole variable domain, remainder taken from reference TRBV5-4 and TRBJ1-3, is ETGVTQSPTHLIKTRGQQVTLRCSSQSGHNTVSWYQQALGQGPQFIFQYYREEENGRGNFPPRFSGLQFPNYSSELNVNALELDDSALYLCASSLSRGNTIYFGEGSWLTVV.

The V call is TRBV19, the J call TRBJ1-5, with TRBD1 matching 7 bases. Germline assignment: CDR1 LNHDA and CDR2 SQIVND (reference sequence). The V and J ends lost 6 bases and 9 bases, in that order; junction bases with no gene match: 5. This CDR3 spans 12 amino acids. The CDR3 loop is CASRTGEGPQHF. CDR3 coding DNA: TGTGCCAGTAGAACAGGGGAAGGGCCCCAGCATTTT.

The chain links TRBV7-9 to TRBJ2-5, with D possibly matching TRBD1 (5 bases). Germline-derived CDR1 and CDR2 are SEHNR and FQNEAQ (reference sequence). V lost 1 base to trimming and J lost 0 bases, with 9 bases between them. This CDR3 has 15 residues. The CDR3 is CASSLEGRNQETQYF. The CDR3 DNA reads as TGTGCCAGCAGCTTAGAGGGGCGGAACCAAGAGACCCAGTACTTC. Full variable domain (outside the CDR3, taken from reference TRBV7-9 and TRBJ2-5): DTGVSQNPRHKITKRGQNVTFRCDPISEHNRLYWYRQTLGQGPEFLTYFQNEAQLEKSRLLSDRFSAERPKGSFSTLEIQRTEQGDSAMYLCASSLEGRNQETQYFGPGTRLLVL.

The rearrangement links TRBV9 to TRBJ2-1; D uncertain. CDR1 is SGDLS, CDR2 YYNGEE, per germline. Trimming pared 0 bases from V and 14 bases from J, leaving 21 bases between. CDR3 length: 15 residues. The DNA of the CDR3 is TGTGCCAGCAGCGTAGATAGCCAACCTAACGAAGTGGAGTTCTTC. This codes for CASSVDSQPNEVEFF. Combining the CDR3 with reference TRBV9 and TRBJ2-1 gives the whole variable domain DSGVTQTPKHLITATGQRVTLRCSPRSGDLSVYWYQQSLDQGLQFLIQYYNGEERAKGNILERFSAQQFPDLHSELNLSSLELGDSALYFCASSVDSQPNEVEFFGPGTRLTVL.

J is TRBJ2-1 and V is TRBV27; D remains ambiguous. Germline CDR1 reads MNHEY; CDR2 reads SMNVEV (reference sequence). This CDR3 spans 11 amino acids. Trimming pared 6 bases from V and 8 bases from J, leaving 8 bases between. The CDR3 coding sequence is TGTGCCAGCAGCCGACTCGATGAGCAGTTCTTC. As protein: CASSRLDEQFF.

The chain carries TRBV28 and TRBJ2-2, with 8 bases lining up with TRBD1. Germline V gene sequence: CDR1 MDHEN, CDR2 SYDVKM. After removal of 5 bases from V and 6 bases from J, the junction contained 8 bases not matched to a gene. The CDR3 consists of 15 residues. The CDR3 coding sequence is TGTGCCAGCAGTCCCCCGGACAGGGAATCCGGGGAGCTGTTTTTT. It encodes CASSPPDRESGELFF.

This chain uses TRBV5-1 with TRBJ1-4; perhaps TRBD1 as D (5 bases). In germline, CDR1 is SGHRS, CDR2 YFSETQ. Trimming removed 0 bases from V and 4 bases from J, with 16 bases in between. The CDR3 sequence is 17 residues long. The CDR3 reads CASSLVGRALSNEKLFF. The CDR3, as DNA: TGCGCCAGCAGCTTGGTGGGCAGGGCGCTAAGTAATGAAAAACTGTTTTTT.

This sequence joins TRBV7-9 and TRBJ2-7; tentatively, D is TRBD1 (5 bases). Germline CDR1 is SEHNR and CDR2 is FQNEAQ (reference sequence). The CDR3 has 11 amino acids. Trimming pared 5 bases from V and 10 bases from J, leaving 12 bases between. CDR3 sequence: CASSLGRGQYF. In DNA, the CDR3 is TGTGCCAGCAGCCTTGGTAGGGGTCAGTACTTC.

This chain joins TRBV7-8 and TRBJ2-3, with D tentatively TRBD2 (6 bases). Trimming shortened V by 5 bases and J by 8 bases, and 11 bases separated the two germline ends. The germline V gene encodes CDR1 SGHVS and CDR2 FQNEAQ. There are 12 residues in the CDR3. The CDR3 is CASSASGGTQYF. DNA of the CDR3: TGTGCCAGCAGCGCGTCCGGGGGTACGCAGTATTTT.

The V gene is TRBV28, the J gene TRBJ2-7; 9 bases are a match to TRBD1. The V segment lost 4 bases and the J segment 12 bases; nucleotides outside the gene matches: 7. CDR1 and CDR2 (germline): MDHEN, SYDVKM. The CDR3 spans 12 residues. In DNA, the CDR3 is TGTGCCAGCAGTTCGGCGACAGGGGGTCGGTACTTC. It translates to CASSSATGGRYF.

This chain joins TRBV27 and TRBJ1-1; TRBD1 might be the D (6 bases). CDR1 is MNHEY, CDR2 SMNVEV, per germline (reference sequence). The ends were cut back, 7 bases at V and 7 bases at J, with 10 bases in the middle. The CDR3 is made up of 11 amino acids. CDR3 in DNA: TGTGCCAGCAAAGGGGGTCTTGAAGCTTTCTTT. This codes for CASKGGLEAFF.

This sequence joins TRBV7-9 and TRBJ2-7, with a tentative D call TRBD1 (5 bases). The CDR3 is made up of 15 amino acids. CDR1 and CDR2 from the germline V gene are SEHNR and FQNEAQ (reference sequence). V was cut by 5 bases and J by 3 bases, with 17 bases left in between. This CDR3 is CASSQPETELYEQYF. The DNA of the CDR3 is TGTGCCAGCAGCCAGCCCGAGACAGAACTCTACGAGCAGTACTTC.

V is TRBV9 and J is TRBJ2-7, with 9 bases lining up with TRBD2. The germline V gene encodes CDR1 SGDLS and CDR2 YYNGEE. CDR3 size: 16 residues. V trimming: 0 bases; J trimming: 2 bases; junction bases outside the gene matches: 6. The CDR3 loop is CASSVESLAGPYEQYF. As DNA, the CDR3 is TGTGCCAGCAGCGTAGAGTCCCTAGCGGGACCCTACGAGCAGTACTTC.

The chain uses TRBV29-1 and TRBJ1-2; D call uncertain. The V end lost 2 bases, the J end lost 3 bases, and 10 bases lay between the germline ends. There are 13 residues in the CDR3. Germline assignment: CDR1 SQVTM and CDR2 ANQGSEA. The CDR3 bases are TGCAGCGTTGAAACCGGCAGCGACTATGGCTACACCTTC. Its protein product is CSVETGSDYGYTF.

V is TRBV5-1 and J is TRBJ1-2; TRBD1 is a possible D gene (5 bases). Trimming took off 3 bases at V and 7 bases at J, with 16 bases between the two ends. The V gene's germline CDR1 is SGHRS and CDR2 YFSETQ. CDR3 size: 14 residues. CDR3 nucleotides: TGCGCCAGCAGCTCCCTCGGGGGGGTAGGTGGCTACACCTTC. As protein: CASSSLGGVGGYTF.

In this sample, this clone turned up once. This rearrangement joins TRBV11-1 to TRBJ2-7; TRBD1 agrees at 7 bases. The CDR3 runs to 13 residues. The V and J ends lost 3 bases and 6 bases, in that order; junction bases with no gene match: 5. Germline V gene sequence: CDR1 SGHAT, CDR2 FQDESV (reference sequence). CDR3 DNA: TGTGCCAGCAGCTTCGACAGGGTAGGCGAGCAGTACTTC. Translating gives CASSFDRVGEQYF.

The chain combines TRBV4-2 with TRBJ2-7, with 7 nucleotides matching TRBD1. This CDR3 has 15 amino acids. The germline V gene has CDR1 LGHNA and CDR2 YNFKEQ. The junction had 11 bases not matched to a gene; V was cut back by 3 bases and J by 6 bases. CDR3 DNA sequence: TGTGCCAGCAGCCAGGTAATCGGGACAGTGGGCGAGCAGTACTTC. It codes for CASSQVIGTVGEQYF.

The V call is TRBV30, the J call TRBJ1-1; 8 nucleotides line up with TRBD1. The CDR3 spans 15 residues. After removal of 3 bases from V and 1 base from J, the junction contained 7 bases not matched to a gene. Per the germline V gene, CDR1 is GTSNPN and CDR2 is SVGIG (reference sequence). The CDR3 DNA follows: TGTGCCTGGAGCCCCAGGACAGGGAAGAACACTGAAGCTTTCTTT. Translation gives CAWSPRTGKNTEAFF.